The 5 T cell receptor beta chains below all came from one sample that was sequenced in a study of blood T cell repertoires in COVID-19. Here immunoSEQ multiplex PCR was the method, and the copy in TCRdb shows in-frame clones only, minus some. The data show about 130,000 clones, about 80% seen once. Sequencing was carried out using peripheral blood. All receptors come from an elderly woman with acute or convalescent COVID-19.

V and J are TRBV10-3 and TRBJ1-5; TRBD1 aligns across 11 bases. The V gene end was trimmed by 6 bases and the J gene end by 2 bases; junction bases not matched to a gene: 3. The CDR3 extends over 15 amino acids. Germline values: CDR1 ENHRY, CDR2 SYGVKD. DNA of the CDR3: TGTGCCATCAGACCGGGACAGGGGGGCAATCAGCCCCAGCATTTT. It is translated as CAIRPGQGGNQPQHF.

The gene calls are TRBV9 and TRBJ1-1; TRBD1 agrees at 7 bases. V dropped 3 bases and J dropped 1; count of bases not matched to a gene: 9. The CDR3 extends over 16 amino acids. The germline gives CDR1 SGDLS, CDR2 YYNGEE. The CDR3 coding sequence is TGTGCCAGCAGCGACCAATTCCAGGGGGGGAACACTGAAGCTTTCTTT. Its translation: CASSDQFQGGNTEAFF.

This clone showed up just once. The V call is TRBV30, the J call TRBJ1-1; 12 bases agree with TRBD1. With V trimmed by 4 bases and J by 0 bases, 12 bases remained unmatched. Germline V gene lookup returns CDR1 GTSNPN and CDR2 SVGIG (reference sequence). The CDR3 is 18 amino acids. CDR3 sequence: CAWIISGTGGFMNTEAFF. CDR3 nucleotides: TGTGCCTGGATCATATCCGGGACAGGGGGCTTTATGAACACTGAAGCTTTCTTT.

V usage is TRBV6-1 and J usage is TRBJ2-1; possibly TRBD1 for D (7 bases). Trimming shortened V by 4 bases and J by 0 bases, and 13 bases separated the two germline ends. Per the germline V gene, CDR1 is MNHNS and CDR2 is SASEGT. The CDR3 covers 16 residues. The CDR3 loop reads CASSVAGGFSYNEQFF. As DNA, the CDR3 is TGTGCCAGCAGTGTCGCAGGGGGGTTCTCCTACAATGAGCAGTTCTTC.

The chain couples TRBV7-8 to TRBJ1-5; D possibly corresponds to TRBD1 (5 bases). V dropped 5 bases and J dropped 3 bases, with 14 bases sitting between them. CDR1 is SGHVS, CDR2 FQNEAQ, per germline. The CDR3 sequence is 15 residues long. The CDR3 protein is CASSLDTGVNQPQHF. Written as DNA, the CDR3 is TGTGCCAGCAGCCTGGACACAGGAGTCAATCAGCCCCAGCATTTT.